The T cell receptor (beta chain) described here comes from a study of T cells in Graves' hyperthyroidism and ophthalmopathy. The CDR3 loop spans 15 amino acids. The J segment lost 0 bases and the V segment lost 6 bases, leaving 4 bases of the junction unmatched. Researchers took RNA transcripts and amplified the TCR beta CDR3 regions from them. A first-round RT-PCR of the TCR CDR3 used the HTBI primer set. Each CDR3 protein is one row after TCRdb ran MiXCR on the multiplex PCR reads. The table shows under 300,000 distinct CDR3 sequences, with 12% to 15% occurring only once. The receptor was derived from a woman in her thirties or forties with Graves' hyperthyroidism. Sequencing was carried out using blood. This chain links TRBV12-3 or TRBV12-4 with TRBJ1-5; TRBD1 aligns across 8 bases. Written as DNA, the CDR3 is TGTGCCAGCAGCCCGGGACAGGCTAGCAATCAGCCCCAGCATTTT. This translates into CASSPGQASNQPQHF.